These 26 T cell receptor beta chains share one sample of origin, sequenced in a study of human T cells and chemical hapten exposure. The authors extracted total RNA from unfractionated whole blood. TCRdb independently ran MiXCR on the 5' RACE reads; one entry per CDR3 protein. The data contain 110,000 or so distinct CDR3 sequences, roughly 18% of them singletons. The receptors were sampled from a human donor in good health.

The chain joins TRBV12-3 or TRBV12-4 to TRBJ1-2, with TRBD1 identical over 8 bases. J gave up 2 bases and V 6 bases, and 8 bases lay outside the gene matches. The CDR3 is 15 amino acids. The CDR3 spells CASSTTGQENYGYTF. CDR3 DNA sequence: TGTGCCAGCAGCACAACGGGACAGGAGAACTATGGCTACACCTTC.

This clonotype has a count of ten or more. The chain links TRBV20-1 to TRBJ2-7; 8 bases are shared with TRBD1. V lost 4 bases to trimming and J lost 2 bases; unmatched junction nucleotides: 4. Germline-derived CDR1 and CDR2 are DFQATT and SNEGSKA (reference sequence). The CDR3 has 13 residues. This chain's CDR3 is CSATKGQAYEQYF. CDR3 in DNA: TGCAGTGCTACAAAGGGACAGGCCTACGAGCAGTACTTC.

This clonotype came up a few times. This rearrangement joins TRBV14 to TRBJ2-3, with D possibly matching TRBD1 (6 bases). Germline loops: CDR1 SGHDN, CDR2 FVKESK. The germline V and J ends were trimmed by 4 bases and 4 bases, with 12 bases remaining between them. The CDR3 has 14 residues. CDR3 in amino acids: CASSRRRGADTQYF. The CDR3 coding sequence is TGTGCCAGCAGCCGACGCAGGGGTGCAGATACGCAGTATTTT.

This chain links TRBV27 with TRBJ2-1; 9 bases match TRBD1. CDR1 is MNHEY, CDR2 SMNVEV, per germline (reference sequence). The CDR3 extends over 14 amino acids. Losses at the gene ends were 5 bases for V and 16 bases for J; bases not matched to a gene: 15. The CDR3 reads CASSPIPGTGIFFF. CDR3 nucleotides: TGTGCCAGCAGTCCTATACCCGGGACAGGGATCTTTTTCTTC.

This clonotype has more than one count but fewer than ten. The chain employs TRBV29-1 and TRBJ2-1; D is unclear. Trimming removed 4 bases from V and 4 bases from J, with 5 bases in between. CDR3 length equals 11 residues. Germline V gene data show CDR1 as SQVTM and CDR2 as ANQGSEA. As DNA, the CDR3 is TGCAGCGTTGCCGGATACAATGAGCAGTTCTTC. Translating it yields CSVAGYNEQFF.

This chain connects TRBV12-3 or TRBV12-4 to TRBJ2-3; D may be TRBD2 (5 bases). V was pared by 2 bases and J by 2 bases, with 11 bases between. CDR3 length: 15 amino acids. CDR3: CASSLRTGNTDTQYF. The CDR3 region has the DNA TGTGCCAGCAGTTTACGGACGGGGAACACAGATACGCAGTATTTT.

The chain uses TRBV11-2 and TRBJ2-7; the D is unclear. Deletions cut 2 bases from V and 2 bases from J, with 10 bases between. The length of the CDR3 is 14 residues. The germline CDR1 and CDR2 sequences are SGHAT and FQNNGV. The DNA for the CDR3 is TGTGCCAGCAGCTTAAGCCGGAATACCTACGAGCAGTACTTC. Residues: CASSLSRNTYEQYF.

The chain recombines TRBV7-9 with TRBJ1-1; D is unresolved. V was shortened by 6 bases and J by 0 bases, with 11 bases between the two germline ends. This CDR3 has 14 residues. Germline V CDR1 and CDR2: SEHNR, FQNEAQ (reference sequence). CDR3: CASRPRTVNTEAFF. Here the CDR3 DNA reads TGTGCCAGCAGGCCCCGGACGGTGAACACTGAAGCTTTCTTT.

This clonotype was recorded many times. The chain links TRBV4-1 to TRBJ2-7, with no clear D. The CDR3 runs to 15 residues. With 2 bases removed from V and 0 bases from J, the gap between germline ends came to 11 bases. Germline V gives CDR1 MGHRA, CDR2 YSYEKL. The CDR3 spells CASSQIRTSSYEQYF. The CDR3 DNA follows: TGCGCCAGCAGCCAAATCCGGACGAGCTCCTACGAGCAGTACTTC.

The table lists this clonotype with a few counts. This chain connects TRBV12-3 or TRBV12-4 to TRBJ2-7, with 9 positions matching TRBD1. V shed 6 bases and J 7 bases; nucleotides not matched to a gene: 13. The CDR3 has 15 residues. This CDR3 reads CASSGRGTGSSEQYF. The CDR3 coding sequence is TGTGCCAGCAGCGGAAGGGGGACAGGGTCCTCGGAGCAGTACTTC.

This clonotype was picked up a small number of times. The chain employs TRBV7-2 and TRBJ1-3; D is ambiguous. CDR3 length: 11 residues. V shed 5 bases and J shed 7 bases, with 6 bases lying between them. CDR1 and CDR2 (germline): SGHTA, FQGNSA. In DNA form, the CDR3 reads TGTGCCAGCAGCCCTCGGAACACCATATATTTT. This codes for CASSPRNTIYF.

This chain uses TRBV7-9 with TRBJ1-1, with 11 bases matching TRBD1. The CDR3 is made up of 16 amino acids. CDR1 SEHNR and CDR2 FQNEAQ come from the germline V gene (reference sequence). V shed 1 base, J shed 4 bases, and the junction held 5 bases outside the gene matches. Here the CDR3 reads CASSLVGQGAGTEAFF. CDR3 DNA sequence: TGTGCCAGCAGCTTAGTAGGACAGGGGGCGGGCACTGAAGCTTTCTTT.

This clonotype was observed many times. The chain joins TRBV2 to TRBJ1-5; D is undetermined. The CDR3 is 15 residues long. The V gene's germline CDR1 is SNHLY and CDR2 FYNNEI. V was clipped by 4 bases and J by 0 bases, with 10 bases between them. The CDR3 DNA follows: TGTGCCAGCAGTGGAGGAGGGCTTAGCAATCAGCCCCAGCATTTT. Protein sequence: CASSGGGLSNQPQHF.

The rearrangement links TRBV10-3 to TRBJ1-3; possibly TRBD1 for D (6 bases). V was shortened by 3 bases and J by 3 bases, with 9 bases between the two germline ends. Per germline, CDR1 ENHRY and CDR2 SYGVKD. There are 14 residues in the CDR3. The CDR3 bases are TGTGCCATCAGTGACAGGGGCGTTGGAAACACCATATATTTT. It is translated as CAISDRGVGNTIYF.

The chain has TRBV7-8 and TRBJ2-6, with D hard to call. The V and J ends lost 2 bases and 0 bases respectively, with 8 bases between them. Per germline, CDR1 SGHVS and CDR2 FQNEAQ. This CDR3 has 16 residues. The CDR3 DNA is TGTGCCAGCAGCTTAATACGGAACTCTGGGGCCAACGTCCTGACTTTC. Residues: CASSLIRNSGANVLTF.

This clonotype was detected a few times. V usage is TRBV19 and J usage is TRBJ2-7; 10 bases align to TRBD1. Trimming took 5 bases from V and 4 from J; bases not matched to a gene: 8. This CDR3 is built from 15 residues. The germline CDR1 and CDR2 sequences are LNHDA and SQIVND (reference sequence). CDR3 sequence reads: CASSSRQGASYEQYF. For the CDR3, the DNA is TGTGCCAGTAGTTCACGACAGGGGGCCAGTTACGAGCAGTACTTC. Using reference TRBV19 and TRBJ2-7 for the parts outside the CDR3, the full variable domain is DGGITQSPKYLFRKEGQNVTLSCEQNLNHDAMYWYRQDPGQGLRLIYYSQIVNDFQKGDIAEGYSVSREKKESFPLTVTSAQKNPTAFYLCASSSRQGASYEQYFGPGTRLTVT.

The chain joins TRBV7-9 to TRBJ2-7; TRBD2 agrees at 11 bases. J gave up 5 bases and V 3 bases, and 3 bases lay outside the gene matches. Germline V lookup: CDR1 SEHNR, CDR2 FQNEAQ (reference sequence). The CDR3 has 14 residues. Here the CDR3 DNA reads TGTGCCAGCAGCTTGACTAGCGGGACAGACGAGCAGTACTTC. Encoded protein: CASSLTSGTDEQYF.

This chain links TRBV29-1 with TRBJ2-7, with TRBD1 matching 9 bases. The V gene end was trimmed by 5 bases and the J gene end by 3 bases; junction bases not matched to a gene: 2. Germline lookup yields CDR1 SQVTM and CDR2 ANQGSEA. The length of the CDR3 is 12 residues. The CDR3: CSVRTGVYEQYF. The CDR3 nucleotides read TGCAGCGTTAGGACAGGGGTCTACGAGCAGTACTTC.

The chain carries TRBV5-4 and TRBJ2-5, with TRBD1 matching over 8 bases. Germline V gene sequence: CDR1 SGHNT, CDR2 YYREEE (reference sequence). The length of the CDR3 is 14 residues. The V gene end was trimmed by 7 bases and the J gene end by 5 bases; junction bases not matched to a gene: 10. The CDR3 region is CASGGAGGVETQYF. In nucleotides, the CDR3 is TGTGCCAGCGGCGGGGCAGGGGGCGTGGAGACCCAGTACTTC.

This clonotype came up many times. The V call is TRBV29-1, the J call TRBJ2-5, with D perhaps TRBD1 or TRBD2 (6 bases each). The CDR3 length is 14 residues. Trimming stripped 6 bases from V and 0 bases from J, with 14 bases between. Germline values: CDR1 SQVTM, CDR2 ANQGSEA. The DNA of the CDR3 is TGCAGCGTCGCTTTCGGGGGCTACCAAGAGACCCAGTACTTC. This encodes CSVAFGGYQETQYF.

This clonotype turned up a few times. The chain carries TRBV6-5 and TRBJ1-3, with D hard to call. V was clipped by 6 bases and J by 3 bases, with 12 bases between them. This CDR3 spans 14 amino acids. Looked up from germline, CDR1 is MNHEY and CDR2 is SVGAGI. The CDR3 DNA reads as TGTGCCAGCAGCCAACCCACTCGTGGAAACACCATATATTTT. It codes for CASSQPTRGNTIYF.

This clonotype was counted many times. The chain joins TRBV7-9 to TRBJ1-6, with 8 positions matching TRBD1. The V gene's germline CDR1 is SEHNR and CDR2 FQNEAQ (reference sequence). Losses at the gene ends were 5 bases for V and 9 bases for J; bases not matched to a gene: 15. The CDR3 totals 17 residues. The CDR3 region is CASSLRTYDRGISPLHF. CDR3 coding DNA: TGTGCCAGCAGCCTACGTACATACGACAGGGGTATTTCACCCCTCCACTTT.

This clonotype was found many times. The chain recombines TRBV28 with TRBJ1-4, with a tentative D call TRBD1 (6 bases). This CDR3 contains 14 residues. The V and J ends lost 6 bases and 3 bases respectively, with 11 bases between them. CDR1 is MDHEN and CDR2 is SYDVKM in the germline V gene. The CDR3: CASRAGVANEKLFF. The CDR3 coding sequence is TGTGCCAGCAGGGCAGGGGTGGCTAATGAAAAACTGTTTTTT.

The V and J genes are TRBV9 and TRBJ1-1; D unresolved. Germline CDR1 and CDR2: SGDLS and YYNGEE. This CDR3 is built from 16 residues. Trimming left V 0 bases short and J 1 base short, with 13 bases between. The CDR3, as DNA: TGTGCCAGCAGCGTAGCTAAGGACTCCCCGAACACTGAAGCTTTCTTT. Amino acids: CASSVAKDSPNTEAFF.

A few counts support this clonotype. This chain connects TRBV10-2 to TRBJ1-1; TRBD1 might be the D (5 bases). The CDR3 contains 13 residues. CDR1 and CDR2 from the germline V gene are WSHSY and SAAADI. Trimming stripped 6 bases from V and 4 bases from J, with 12 bases between. The CDR3 nucleotides read TGCGCCAGCAGGGAATTCGACAGCACTGAAGCTTTCTTT. Its protein product is CASREFDSTEAFF.

This clonotype has just a few counts. The V and J genes are TRBV18 and TRBJ2-7, with 7 bases matching TRBD2. The CDR3 covers 16 residues. J lost 0 bases, V lost 6 bases, and 11 bases had no gene match. CDR1 is KGHSH, CDR2 LQKENI, per germline. CDR3 sequence reads: CASSTGMGGGSYEQYF. The CDR3 region has the DNA TGTGCCAGCTCCACCGGTATGGGCGGGGGCTCCTACGAGCAGTACTTC.